These 7 T cell receptor beta chains originate from one sample sequenced in a study of a mutant IDH1 vaccine in newly diagnosed glioma. This table comes from immunoSEQ multiplex PCR, and its TCRdb copy is limited to in-frame clones, with some not included. This sample has tens of thousands of clones; 60% to 85% occur once, and the top ten carry less than 2%. The time point here: baseline, week 1 (first vaccination visit). Treatment meaning: pre-vaccination baseline after standard-of-care therapy. Sequencing used PBMCs, obtained from a glioma patient treated with radiotherapy, temozolomide or both. The receptors were sampled from a woman between 40 and 50 years old with glioma.

This sequence joins TRBV20-1 and TRBJ1-4; 7 bases align to TRBD1. Germline lookup yields CDR1 DFQATT and CDR2 SNEGSKA (reference sequence). The CDR3 extends over 11 amino acids. V dropped 6 bases and J dropped 8; count of bases not matched to a gene: 3. The DNA of the CDR3 is TGCAGTGCGAAGACAGGGGAAAAACTGTTTTTT. This codes for CSAKTGEKLFF.

CDR3: CASSYLMGLAEETQYF. The CDR3 DNA sequence: TGTGCCAGCAGTTACCTCATGGGACTAGCGGAAGAGACCCAGTACTTC. V gene TRBV6-5 combines with J gene TRBJ2-5; 11 nucleotides align to TRBD2. This CDR3 contains 16 residues. Germline assignment: CDR1 MNHEY and CDR2 SVGAGI. V trimming: 2 bases; J trimming: 3 bases; junction bases outside the gene matches: 5.

The chain employs TRBV2 and TRBJ2-3; weak D call: TRBD1 (5 bases). This CDR3 spans 15 amino acids. In germline, CDR1 is SNHLY, CDR2 FYNNEI. Trimming took 1 base from V and 2 from J, leaving 10 bases between them. The CDR3 bases are TGTGCCAGCAGTGAAGGGACACAACTCACAGATACGCAGTATTTT. Protein product: CASSEGTQLTDTQYF.

This chain links TRBV6-1 with TRBJ2-3; 11 bases match TRBD2. The CDR3 is 15 amino acids. V lost 6 bases and J lost 2; bases outside the gene matches: 4. Germline V gene sequence: CDR1 MNHNS, CDR2 SASEGT. In DNA, the CDR3 is TGTGCCAGCAGCCCACTAGCGGGGGCCACAGATACGCAGTATTTT. It specifies CASSPLAGATDTQYF.

The chain uses TRBV5-1 and TRBJ2-7; D not certain. The CDR3 length is 12 residues. Germline loops: CDR1 SGHRS, CDR2 YFSETQ. V dropped 7 bases and J dropped 4 bases, with 12 bases sitting between them. DNA for the CDR3: TGCGCCAGCGCAGCGCAGGATTACGAGCAGTACTTC. This gives the protein CASAAQDYEQYF.

V usage is TRBV7-6 and J usage is TRBJ2-7; 8 nucleotides align to TRBD2. The CDR3 sequence is 16 residues long. Losses at the gene ends were 1 base for V and 0 bases for J; bases not matched to a gene: 5. Germline V gene data show CDR1 as SGHVS and CDR2 as FNYEAQ. This CDR3 is CASSLDGGGSSYEQYF. CDR3 bases: TGTGCCAGCAGCTTAGACGGGGGGGGGAGCTCCTACGAGCAGTACTTC.

This chain links TRBV4-1 with TRBJ2-7, with 13 bases lining up with TRBD2. Trimming removed 4 bases from V and 0 bases from J; junction bases left unmatched: 15. Germline CDR1 reads MGHRA; CDR2 reads YSYEKL. This CDR3 contains 20 residues. The CDR3 DNA is TGCGCCAGCAGCCTCCTGCCCCGACTAGCGGGGGGCTCGAGCTCCTACGAGCAGTACTTC. Translation gives CASSLLPRLAGGSSSYEQYF.